This T cell receptor (beta chain) was retrieved from a study of T-cell memory formation after mild COVID-19. Overall study findings and caveats: CD4+ contracting clones were found mainly in CM and EM, and CD8+ ones in EMRA.

This CDR3 is 15 amino acids long. Between the trimmed V and J ends, which lost 3 bases and 6 bases, there was a span of 15 bases. About this clonotype: Its antigen is still unknown.

TCRdb analysed the 5' RACE reads with MiXCR anew, one entry per CDR3 protein. This sample has about half a million distinct CDR3 sequences; 18% occur once, and the top ten carry around 12%. Sample: PBMCs or a T cell subset sorted from them (not recorded which). The chain recombines TRBV12-3 or TRBV12-4 with TRBJ2-1; D may be TRBD1 (6 bases). This TCR was sampled from an adult woman who had mild COVID-19 (a few samples of this study predate the infection). Cell type and time point are not known. This CDR3 reads CASSFLQGLRNEQFF. The CDR3 DNA sequence: TGTGCCAGCAGTTTTTTGCAGGGGTTGCGCAATGAGCAGTTCTTC.